The clone carrying this T cell receptor (beta chain) was picked up a small number of times. This specimen comes from a study of T cell responses to AZD1222 COVID-19 vaccine. Method: immunoSEQ multiplex PCR; TCRdb's copy keeps in-frame clones and lacks some. The sample carries more than 140,000 clones, 89% recorded once. V was pared by 0 bases and J by 3 bases, with 9 bases between. Germline CDR1 is LNHNV and CDR2 is YYDKDF (reference sequence). The CDR3 is 15 amino acids. J is TRBJ1-5 and V is TRBV15; D gene uncertain. The TCR comes from an adult in good health. The sequenced sample was peripheral blood, obtained on day 0 of AZD1222 vaccination. CDR3 region: CATSRDRALNQPQHF. CDR3 in DNA: TGTGCCACCAGCAGAGATAGGGCACTCAATCAGCCCCAGCATTTT.